The source of this T cell receptor (beta chain) is a study of CD8 T cell repertoires and HIV-1 epitope variants. Study-level points and caveats: The assay identified only TCR beta chains of antigen-proliferating T cells. Under ten antigen-specific TCR beta clonotypes were found; five or six seemed cross-reactive to variants.

This clone was counted a few times. Antigen: not known. Germline CDR1 is SGHRS and CDR2 is YFSETQ. The CDR3 contains 20 residues. The junction had 15 bases not matched to a gene; V was cut back by 3 bases and J by 0 bases. The method was immunoSEQ multiplex PCR; TCRdb's version includes in-frame clones alone and lacks a portion of them. The table has over 90,000 clones, 74% seen once. What was sequenced was uncultured baseline CD8+ T cells from peripheral blood mononuclear cells (PBMCs). The V call is TRBV5-1, the J call TRBJ2-1, with 10 nucleotides matching TRBD2. The source is a male donor with HIV. CDR3 DNA sequence: TGCGCCAGCAGCTCCCCCCCGGGGCTAGCGGGGGCGTCCTCCTACAATGAGCAGTTCTTC. It yields the protein CASSSPPGLAGASSYNEQFF.